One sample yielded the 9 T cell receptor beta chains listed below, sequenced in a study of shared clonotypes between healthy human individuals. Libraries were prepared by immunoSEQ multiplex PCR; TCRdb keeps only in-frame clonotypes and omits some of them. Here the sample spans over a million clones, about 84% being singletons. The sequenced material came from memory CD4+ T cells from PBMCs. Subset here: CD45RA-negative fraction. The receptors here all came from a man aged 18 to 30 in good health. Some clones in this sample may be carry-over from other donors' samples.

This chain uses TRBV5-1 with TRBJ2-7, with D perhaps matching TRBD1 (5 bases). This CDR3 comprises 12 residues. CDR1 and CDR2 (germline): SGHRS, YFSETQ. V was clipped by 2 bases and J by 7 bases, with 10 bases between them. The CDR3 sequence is CASSFQGSEQYF. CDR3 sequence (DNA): TGCGCCAGCAGCTTCCAGGGCTCGGAGCAGTACTTC.

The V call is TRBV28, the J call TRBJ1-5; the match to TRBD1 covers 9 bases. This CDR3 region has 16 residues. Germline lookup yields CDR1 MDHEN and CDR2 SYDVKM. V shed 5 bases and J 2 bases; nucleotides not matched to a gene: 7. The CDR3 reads CASSPDRGDGNQPQHF. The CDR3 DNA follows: TGTGCCAGCAGTCCCGACAGGGGGGACGGCAATCAGCCCCAGCATTTT.

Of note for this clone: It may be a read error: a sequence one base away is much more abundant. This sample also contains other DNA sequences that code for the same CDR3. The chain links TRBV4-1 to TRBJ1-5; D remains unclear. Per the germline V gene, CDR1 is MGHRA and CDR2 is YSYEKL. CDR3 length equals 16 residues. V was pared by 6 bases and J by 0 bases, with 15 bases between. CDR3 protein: CASSRAPGSSNQPQHF. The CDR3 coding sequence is TGCGCCAGCAGTAGGGCACCGGGTTCTAGCAATCAGCCCCAGCATTTT.

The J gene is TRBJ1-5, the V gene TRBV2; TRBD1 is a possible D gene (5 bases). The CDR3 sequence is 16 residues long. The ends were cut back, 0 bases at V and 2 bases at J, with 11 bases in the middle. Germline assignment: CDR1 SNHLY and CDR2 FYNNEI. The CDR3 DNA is TGTGCCAGCAGTGAAGCTGCGGGGACTGGCAATCAGCCCCAGCATTTT. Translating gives CASSEAAGTGNQPQHF.

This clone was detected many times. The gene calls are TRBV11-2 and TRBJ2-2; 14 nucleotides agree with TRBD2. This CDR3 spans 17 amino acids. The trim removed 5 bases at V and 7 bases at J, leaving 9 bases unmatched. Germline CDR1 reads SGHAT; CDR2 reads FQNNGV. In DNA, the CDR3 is TGTGCCAGCAGCCCAAGACTAGCGGGAGGGCCGAACGGGGAGCTGTTTTTT. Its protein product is CASSPRLAGGPNGELFF.

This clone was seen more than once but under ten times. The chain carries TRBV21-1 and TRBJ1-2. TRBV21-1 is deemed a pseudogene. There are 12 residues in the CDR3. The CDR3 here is CASSEDRYGYTF. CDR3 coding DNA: TGTGCCAGCAGCGAGGACCGCTATGGCTACACCTTC.

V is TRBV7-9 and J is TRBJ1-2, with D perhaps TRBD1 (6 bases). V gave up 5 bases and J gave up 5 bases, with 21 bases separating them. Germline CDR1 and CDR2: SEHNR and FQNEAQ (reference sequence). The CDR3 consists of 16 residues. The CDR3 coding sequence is TGTGCCAGCAGCCCGCAAGGGCTTCGGACAGTTTATGGCTACACCTTC. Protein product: CASSPQGLRTVYGYTF.

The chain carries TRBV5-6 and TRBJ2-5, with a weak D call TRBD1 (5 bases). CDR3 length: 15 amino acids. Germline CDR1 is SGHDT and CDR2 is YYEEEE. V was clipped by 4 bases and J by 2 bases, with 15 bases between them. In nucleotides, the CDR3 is TGTGCCAGCAGCGCCGTGGGGCGGACGCAAGAGACCCAGTACTTC. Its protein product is CASSAVGRTQETQYF.

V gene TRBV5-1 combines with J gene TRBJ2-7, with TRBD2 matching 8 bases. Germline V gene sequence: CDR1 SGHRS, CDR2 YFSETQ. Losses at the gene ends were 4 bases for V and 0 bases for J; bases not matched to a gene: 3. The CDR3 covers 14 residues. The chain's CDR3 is CASSAGTSSYEQYF. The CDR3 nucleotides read TGCGCCAGCAGCGCCGGGACTAGCTCCTACGAGCAGTACTTC.